Presented here are 17 T cell receptor beta chains from one specimen sequenced in a study of shared clonotypes between healthy human individuals (dated by TCRdb to the early 2020s). Preparation of the library involved the immunoSEQ multiplex PCR assay. TCRdb took this table from immuneACCESS and kept in-frame rearrangements with V and J called. Such tables lack part of the clones; where checked against another copy, unresolved V genes explain under half of the gap, and the rest is unexplained. Within this sample are 520,000 or so clones, with around 79% of them counted one time only. The biggest ten clones account for around 13% of the sample. The material sequenced was PBMCs. The receptors were sampled from a woman in her forties in good health. Some clones in this sample may be carry-over from other donors' samples.

CDR3 amino acids: CASSFPQRGALFYEQYF. The CDR3, as DNA: TGTGCCAGCAGCTTCCCCCAGCGGGGGGCCCTCTTCTACGAGCAGTACTTC. The V gene is TRBV11-2, the J gene TRBJ2-7, with TRBD2 identical over 9 bases. The germline V gene has CDR1 SGHAT and CDR2 FQNNGV. V lost 3 bases, J lost 3 bases, and 12 bases stayed unmatched. The CDR3 sequence is 17 residues long.

The J gene is TRBJ2-7, the V gene TRBV9, with TRBD2 matching 9 bases. The V segment lost 0 bases and the J segment 3 bases; nucleotides outside the gene matches: 4. This CDR3 is built from 15 residues. CDR1 and CDR2 (germline): SGDLS, YYNGEE. CDR3: CASSVEPSGDYEQYF. CDR3 DNA sequence: TGTGCCAGCAGCGTAGAACCTAGCGGGGACTACGAGCAGTACTTC.

The genes are TRBV28 and TRBJ2-7, with D possibly being TRBD2 (5 bases). Trimming removed 2 bases at V and 3 bases at J, with 11 bases between. This CDR3 is built from 14 residues. Germline V CDR1 and CDR2: MDHEN, SYDVKM. CDR3 in DNA: TGTGCCAGCAGTTTACCCCGAGGGTTCTACGAGCAGTACTTC. Its translation: CASSLPRGFYEQYF.

To note about this clone: Since a much larger clone is just one base distant, this may be a read error. This same CDR3 is encoded by further DNA sequences in the sample. The chain employs TRBV2 and TRBJ2-7, with D possibly matching TRBD1 (6 bases). CDR1 is SNHLY, CDR2 FYNNEI, per germline. The CDR3 totals 16 residues. This chain's CDR3 is CASSESHPQGSYEQYF. The CDR3 DNA sequence: TGTGCCAGCAGTGAATCTCATCCACAGGGTTCCTATGAGCAGTACTTC. Looking up the rest from reference TRBV2 and TRBJ2-7 gives the full variable domain: EPEVTQTPSHQVTQMGQEVILRCVPISNHLYFYWYRQILGQKVEFLVSFYNNEISEKSEIFDDQFSVERPDGSNFTLKIRSTKLEDSAMYFCASSESHPQGSYEQYFGPGTRLTVT.

The CDR3 protein is CASSPPVTGNNEQFF. The CDR3, as DNA: TGTGCCAGCTCACCACCAGTTACAGGAAACAATGAGCAGTTCTTC. The chain links TRBV18 to TRBJ2-1; perhaps TRBD1 as D (5 bases). This CDR3 is built from 15 residues. Germline V gives CDR1 KGHSH, CDR2 LQKENI. The V and J ends lost 0 bases and 5 bases respectively, with 11 bases between them.

This rearrangement joins TRBV7-2 to TRBJ2-5; 10 bases map to TRBD2. V trimming: 1 base; J trimming: 4 bases; junction bases outside the gene matches: 3. Per germline, CDR1 SGHTA and CDR2 FQGNSA. CDR3 size: 15 residues. For the CDR3, the DNA is TGTGCCAGCAGCTTAGTAGCGGGAGGAGGAGAGACCCAGTACTTC. Its translation: CASSLVAGGGETQYF.

The chain has TRBV11-2 and TRBJ1-1; D possibly corresponds to TRBD1 (5 bases). V was trimmed by 3 bases and J by 1 base, leaving 12 bases between them. The germline V gene encodes CDR1 SGHAT and CDR2 FQNNGV. The CDR3 is 15 residues long. The CDR3 sequence is CASSLWGGRNTEAFF. The CDR3 coding sequence is TGTGCCAGCAGCTTGTGGGGGGGAAGGAACACTGAAGCTTTCTTT.

This chain uses TRBV5-4 with TRBJ2-1; tentatively, D is TRBD2 (6 bases). The V gene's germline CDR1 is SGHNT and CDR2 YYREEE (reference sequence). With 4 bases removed from V and 3 bases from J, the gap between germline ends came to 14 bases. The CDR3 runs 15 residues. The CDR3 coding sequence is TGTGCCAGCAGCCGACTAGTTCCTCACTACAATGAGCAGTTCTTC. Translating it yields CASSRLVPHYNEQFF.

The chain has TRBV5-4 and TRBJ1-1; the D gene is possibly TRBD1 (5 bases). Trimming removed 4 bases from V and 0 bases from J, with 13 bases in between. CDR3 length: 15 residues. Germline assignment: CDR1 SGHNT and CDR2 YYREEE (reference sequence). CDR3 sequence: CASSPGTAVNTEAFF. The CDR3 coding sequence is TGTGCCAGCAGCCCAGGGACGGCGGTGAACACTGAAGCTTTCTTT.

Worth noting for this clone: One junction end does not reproduce the germline sequence, and a read error may be involved. The chain uses TRBV20-1 and TRBJ2-7; 10 bases are a match to TRBD2. Germline V gene sequence: CDR1 DFQATT, CDR2 SNEGSKA (reference sequence). The CDR3 is 11 amino acids. The CDR3 DNA follows: TGCAGTGCTAACGGGCTAGCGGGAGTGCACTTC. Protein product: CSANGLAGVHF.

V is TRBV28 and J is TRBJ1-1; D gene unclear. CDR3 size: 11 residues. V shed 0 bases and J shed 7 bases, with 3 bases lying between them. Germline CDR1 MDHEN, CDR2 SYDVKM. As DNA, the CDR3 is TGTGCCAGCAGTTTATGGGGTGAAGCTTTCTTT. Amino acids: CASSLWGEAFF.

This clone was seen once. The J gene is TRBJ2-7, the V gene TRBV11-2, with D possibly being TRBD2 (5 bases). Trimming pared 7 bases from V and 1 base from J, leaving 11 bases between. The CDR3 has 13 residues. Germline V CDR1 and CDR2: SGHAT, FQNNGV. The CDR3 region is CASTSGGSYEQYF. CDR3 coding DNA: TGTGCCAGCACCTCTGGCGGGTCCTACGAGCAGTACTTC.

Ten or more counts support this clone. The gene calls are TRBV7-3 and TRBJ2-1, with D perhaps being TRBD1 or TRBD2 (5 bases each). Germline V CDR1 and CDR2: SGHTA, FQGTGA. V was trimmed by 4 bases and J by 7 bases, leaving 17 bases between them. The CDR3 totals 15 residues. CDR3 sequence (DNA): TGTGCCAGCAGCTCGGGGCTAATAGGTACAAATGAGCAGTTCTTC. Residues: CASSSGLIGTNEQFF.

As for this clone: Within the sample, other DNA sequences also encode this same CDR3. The chain links TRBV11-2 to TRBJ1-1; tentatively, D is TRBD1 (5 bases). The CDR3 length is 14 residues. CDR1 SGHAT and CDR2 FQNNGV come from the germline V gene. The V and J ends lost 2 bases and 1 base respectively, with 8 bases between them. The CDR3 region is CASSLSQGNTEAFF. The CDR3 DNA sequence: TGTGCCAGCAGCTTAAGTCAGGGGAACACTGAAGCTTTCTTT.

This clone came up a few times. This chain links TRBV7-9 with TRBJ1-5, with 7 bases matching TRBD1. CDR3 length: 14 amino acids. Germline V gives CDR1 SEHNR, CDR2 FQNEAQ (reference sequence). J gave up 4 bases and V 5 bases, and 5 bases lay outside the gene matches. The CDR3 here is CASSQTGQNQPQHF. CDR3 nucleotides: TGTGCCAGCAGCCAAACGGGACAGAATCAGCCCCAGCATTTT.

The chain has TRBV28 and TRBJ2-7, with D possibly matching TRBD1 (6 bases). V shed 5 bases and J shed 12 bases, with 20 bases lying between them. The germline V gene has CDR1 MDHEN and CDR2 SYDVKM. The CDR3 runs 13 residues. The CDR3 DNA reads as TGTGCCAGCAGTATCACAGGGCCCAAGAATGGGTACTTC. It specifies CASSITGPKNGYF. The variable domain in full, with the rest retrieved from reference TRBV28 and TRBJ2-7, is DVKVTQSSRYLVKRTGEKVFLECVQDMDHENMFWYRQDPGLGLRLIYFSYDVKMKEKGDIPEGYSVSREKKERFSLILESASTNQTSMYLCASSITGPKNGYFGPGTRLTVT.

This clone was counted only a few times. The rearrangement uses TRBV5-1 and TRBJ1-1; D gene uncertain. The CDR3 contains 15 residues. V was clipped by 1 base and J by 0 bases, with 10 bases between them. CDR1 is SGHRS, CDR2 YFSETQ, per germline. For the CDR3, the DNA is TGCGCCAGCAGCTTGTTTTCCGACCTGAACACTGAAGCTTTCTTT. Translating it yields CASSLFSDLNTEAFF.